A selection of T cell receptor beta chains follows, all from one sample in a study of cytotoxic CD8 clonotypes in ibrutinib-treated CLL. The data were produced by immunoSEQ multiplex PCR, yet TCRdb's version contains in-frame clones alone and is incomplete. The data contain more than 75,000 clones, approximately 80% of them singletons. The input for sequencing was PBMCs, taken after 24 months of ibrutinib treatment. These receptor sequences come from a human donor with chronic lymphocytic leukemia. Both conserved end residues are part of each CDR3. D genes are given only for firm matches. Clone size is not always given. Where it is, it says once, few, many or a class for expanded clones.

d_call,v_call,clone_size,j_call,cdr3_aa,cdr3_nt
TRBD1,TRBV7-9,few,TRBJ2-1,CASSRTGAYNEQFF,TGTGCCAGCAGCCGTACAGGGGCCTACAATGAGCAGTTCTTC
-,TRBV6-6,-,TRBJ1-1,CASSPPQGTEAFF,TGTGCCAGCAGTCCTCCTCAGGGCACTGAAGCTTTCTTT
-,TRBV27,-,TRBJ2-7,CASSFDRSYEQYF,TGTGCCAGCAGTTTCGATCGCTCCTACGAGCAGTACTTC
TRBD1,TRBV28,-,TRBJ2-3,CASSPRTGRDTQYF,TGTGCCAGCAGTCCCCGGACAGGGCGAGATACGCAGTATTTT
-,TRBV27,-,TRBJ1-1,CASSFAGREAFF,TGTGCCAGCAGTTTCGCGGGGAGGGAAGCTTTCTTT
-,TRBV5-1,-,TRBJ2-3,CASRVAGGRVPDTQYF,TGCGCCAGCAGAGTAGCCGGGGGGCGCGTTCCAGATACGCAGTATTTT
TRBD1,TRBV7-2,-,TRBJ1-5,CASSRWTGLMQPQHF,TGTGCCAGCAGCCGATGGACAGGGTTAATGCAGCCCCAGCATTTT
TRBD2,TRBV2,-,TRBJ2-7,CASSESGLGIGEQYF,TGTGCCAGCAGTGAATCCGGACTAGGGATCGGCGAGCAGTACTTC
-,TRBV18,few,TRBJ1-1,CASSPGTGTNTEAFF,TGTGCCAGCTCACCCGGGACCGGTACAAACACTGAAGCTTTCTTT
TRBD2,TRBV7-4,few,TRBJ2-7,CASSFRLAGGVEQYF,TGTGCCAGCAGCTTCAGGCTAGCGGGAGGGGTCGAGCAGTACTTC
-,TRBV11-2,-,TRBJ1-1,CASSGRMNTEAFF,TGTGCCAGCAGCGGACGGATGAACACTGAAGCTTTCTTT
-,TRBV6-6,-,TRBJ2-7,CASSYNDRPYEQYF,TGTGCCAGCAGTTATAATGACCGGCCCTACGAGCAGTACTTC
-,TRBV15,few,TRBJ1-2,CATSRDRGPEGGYTF,TGTGCCACCAGCAGAGATCGGGGCCCTGAGGGTGGCTACACCTTC
-,TRBV4-1,few,TRBJ1-2,CASSLRSSGEFGYTF,TGCGCCAGCAGCTTACGTAGCAGCGGAGAGTTCGGCTACACCTTC
TRBD2,TRBV7-2,-,TRBJ2-3,CASSLAPSGRKDTQYF,TGTGCCAGCAGCTTAGCGCCTAGCGGGAGGAAAGATACGCAGTATTTT
TRBD1,TRBV28,-,TRBJ1-1,CASSFPRGQATEAFF,TGTGCCAGCAGTTTCCCCCGAGGACAGGCAACTGAAGCTTTCTTT
-,TRBV5-1,-,TRBJ1-1,CASSFGPEAFF,TGCGCCAGCAGCTTTGGCCCTGAAGCTTTCTTT
-,TRBV29-1,-,TRBJ2-3,CSVVLRRGALTDTQYF,TGCAGCGTCGTTTTACGTAGGGGCGCCCTCACAGATACGCAGTATTTT
TRBD2,TRBV27,-,TRBJ2-7,CASSRGGSPIYEQYF,TGTGCCAGCAGTAGGGGCGGGAGCCCAATCTACGAGCAGTACTTC
-,TRBV19,-,TRBJ2-2,CASSMSLGWNTGELFF,TGTGCCAGTAGTATGTCCCTGGGGTGGAACACCGGGGAGCTGTTTTTT